Here is one T cell receptor (beta chain) with its context. This table comes from immunoSEQ multiplex PCR, and its TCRdb copy is limited to in-frame clones, with some not included. The sample lists more than 100,000 clones, over 70% occurring once. The data stem from a study of blood T cell repertoires in COVID-19. Germline assignment: CDR1 KGHDR and CDR2 SFDVKD. This CDR3 is built from 20 residues. V lost 3 bases and J lost 12; bases outside the gene matches: 21. Sequencing used peripheral blood. V is TRBV24-1 and J is TRBJ2-6; 11 bases are shared with TRBD1. This TCR was recovered from a woman in her seventies with acute or convalescent COVID-19. The CDR3 protein is CATSDRRRTGGSHTGIVLTF. The CDR3 DNA reads as TGTGCCACCAGTGATCGGCGTAGGACAGGGGGCTCCCATACAGGGATCGTCCTGACTTTC.